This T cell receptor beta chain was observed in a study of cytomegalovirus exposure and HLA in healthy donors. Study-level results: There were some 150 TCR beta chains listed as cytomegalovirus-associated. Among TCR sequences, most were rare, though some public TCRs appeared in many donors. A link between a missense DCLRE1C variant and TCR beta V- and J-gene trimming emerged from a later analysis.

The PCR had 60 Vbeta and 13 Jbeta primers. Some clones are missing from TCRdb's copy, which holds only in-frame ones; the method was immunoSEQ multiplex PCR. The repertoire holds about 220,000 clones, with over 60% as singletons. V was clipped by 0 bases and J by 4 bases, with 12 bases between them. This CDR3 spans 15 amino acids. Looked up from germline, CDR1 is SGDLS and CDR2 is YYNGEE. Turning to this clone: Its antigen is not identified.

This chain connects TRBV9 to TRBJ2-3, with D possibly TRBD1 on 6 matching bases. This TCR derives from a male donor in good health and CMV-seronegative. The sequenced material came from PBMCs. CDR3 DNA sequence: TGTGCCAGCAGCGTAGAGGGGGTATATGCAGATACGCAGTATTTT. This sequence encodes CASSVEGVYADTQYF.